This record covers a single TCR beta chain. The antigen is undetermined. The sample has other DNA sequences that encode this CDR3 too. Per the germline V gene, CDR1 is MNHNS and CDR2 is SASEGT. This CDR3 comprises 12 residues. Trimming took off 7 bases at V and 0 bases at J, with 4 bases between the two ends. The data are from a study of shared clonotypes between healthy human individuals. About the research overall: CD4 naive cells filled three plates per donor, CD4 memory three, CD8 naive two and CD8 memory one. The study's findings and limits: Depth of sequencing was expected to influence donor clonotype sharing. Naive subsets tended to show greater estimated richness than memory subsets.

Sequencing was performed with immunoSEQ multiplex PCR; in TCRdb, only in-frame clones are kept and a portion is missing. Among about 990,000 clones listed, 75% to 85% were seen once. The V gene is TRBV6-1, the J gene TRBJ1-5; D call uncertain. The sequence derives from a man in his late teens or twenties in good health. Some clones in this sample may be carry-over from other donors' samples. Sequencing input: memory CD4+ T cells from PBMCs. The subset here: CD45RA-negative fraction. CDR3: CASKYSNQPQHF. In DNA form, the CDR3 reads TGTGCCAGCAAGTATAGCAATCAGCCCCAGCATTTT.